This T cell receptor (beta chain) was identified in a study of T-cell reconstitution after alpha-beta-depleted transplantation in children. This clonotype was picked up a small number of times. Per germline, CDR1 SEHNR and CDR2 FQNEAQ (reference sequence). The J segment lost 5 bases and the V segment lost 8 bases, leaving 9 bases of the junction unmatched. This CDR3 is built from 14 residues. As it was prepared, the TCRbeta library received unique molecular identifiers. TCRdb reanalysed the PCR reads using MiXCR and keeps one entry per CDR3 protein. Seen here are roughly 610,000 distinct CDR3 sequences, about 10% observed once, and the top ten hold less than 5%.

The sequencing used PBMCs from the stem cell graft donor, collected from the stem cell graft. This receptor was taken from a human donor who donated a stem cell graft to a child with acute myeloid leukemia. The chain couples TRBV7-9 to TRBJ2-1; 7 bases are a match to TRBD2. The CDR3 sequence: CASLWRETHNEQFF. The CDR3 nucleotides read TGTGCCAGCCTTTGGCGGGAGACCCACAATGAGCAGTTCTTC.